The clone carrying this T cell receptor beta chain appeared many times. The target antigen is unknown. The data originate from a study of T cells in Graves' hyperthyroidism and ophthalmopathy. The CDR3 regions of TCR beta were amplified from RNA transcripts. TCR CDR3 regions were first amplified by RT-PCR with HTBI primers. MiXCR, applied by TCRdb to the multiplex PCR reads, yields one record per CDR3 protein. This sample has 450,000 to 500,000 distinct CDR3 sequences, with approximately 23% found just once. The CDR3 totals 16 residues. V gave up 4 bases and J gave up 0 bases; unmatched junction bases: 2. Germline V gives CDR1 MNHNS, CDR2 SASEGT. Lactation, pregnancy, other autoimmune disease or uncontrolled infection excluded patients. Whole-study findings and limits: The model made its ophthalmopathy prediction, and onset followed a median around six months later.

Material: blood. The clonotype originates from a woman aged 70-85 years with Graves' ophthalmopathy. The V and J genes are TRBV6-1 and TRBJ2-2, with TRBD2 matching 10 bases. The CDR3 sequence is CASSATSGANTGELFF. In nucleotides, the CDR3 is TGTGCCAGCAGTGCAACTAGCGGGGCGAACACCGGGGAGCTGTTTTTT.